Presented here are 27 T cell receptor beta chains from one specimen sequenced in a study of blood T cells in healthy people across ages. Primed by a sample-barcoded 5' primer and a J-beta primer mix, a second PCR proceeded for about 7 to 11 cycles. One entry per CDR3 protein, called by TCRdb with MiXCR from the 5' RACE reads. The sample lists roughly 1,100,000 distinct CDR3 sequences; approximately 25% were seen once. The same sample was also used in a study of T cells of mothers and their children.

Sequenced sample: blood. Receptors were obtained from a girl aged 2-15 years in good health.

This chain uses TRBV12-3 or TRBV12-4 with TRBJ1-2, with TRBD1 identical over 9 bases. There are 14 residues in the CDR3. Germline trimming cut 4 bases from V and 7 bases from J; bases unmatched to any gene: 7. The chain's CDR3 is CASSWGQGWRGYTF. The CDR3 DNA sequence: TGTGCCAGCAGTTGGGGACAGGGTTGGCGTGGCTACACCTTC.

In its sample, this clonotype was seen a few times. V gene TRBV7-2 combines with J gene TRBJ1-1; D is possibly TRBD1 (6 bases). CDR1 and CDR2 (germline): SGHTA, FQGNSA. The CDR3 is made up of 16 amino acids. V gave up 5 bases and J gave up 5 bases, with 21 bases separating them. The CDR3 nucleotides are TGTGCCAGCAGCCCCCCTATGTTAGACAGGTTAACTGAAGCTTTCTTT. Protein product: CASSPPMLDRLTEAFF.

This clonotype has a handful of counts. The chain is built from TRBV29-1 and TRBJ2-5; 12 nucleotides line up with TRBD2. The V gene end was trimmed by 5 bases and the J gene end by 5 bases; junction bases not matched to a gene: 12. CDR1 and CDR2 (germline): SQVTM, ANQGSEA. This CDR3 has 16 amino acids. The CDR3 DNA reads TGCAGCGTTACGGGACTAGCGGGTCTGGGCGTTGAGACCCAGTACTTC. This encodes CSVTGLAGLGVETQYF.

This clonotype occurred a few times. The V call is TRBV25-1, the J call TRBJ2-6; TRBD1 matches 9 bases. The CDR3 runs 19 residues. CDR1 MGHDK and CDR2 SYGVNS come from the germline V gene. J was trimmed by 2 bases and V by 9 bases; bases with no gene match: 17. This chain's CDR3 is CARLTGGNRLRAGANVLTF. Written as DNA, the CDR3 is TGTGCCAGGTTGACAGGGGGTAATAGATTGAGGGCTGGGGCCAACGTCCTGACTTTC.

Only a few counts were recorded for this clonotype. Germline and junction disagree at one end, which may indicate a read error. The chain is built from TRBV6-5 and TRBJ2-7, with 7 bases aligning to TRBD1. The CDR3 consists of 16 residues. Germline V CDR1 and CDR2: MNHEY, SVGAGI. Written as DNA, the CDR3 is TGTGCCAGCAGTGACTCCGTGACAGGGTTAGCCGACGAGCAGTACTTC. Protein: CASSDSVTGLADEQYF.

This clonotype showed up just a few times. V and J are TRBV6-5 and TRBJ1-6, with unresolved D. Germline CDR1 is MNHEY and CDR2 is SVGAGI. This CDR3 has 15 amino acids. V shed 3 bases and J shed 7 bases, with 13 bases lying between them. CDR3 in amino acids: CASSYWQEENSPLHF. As DNA, the CDR3 is TGTGCCAGCAGTTATTGGCAGGAGGAAAATTCACCCCTCCACTTT.

This clonotype was seen only once. Its ends do not fully match the called genes, so a read error is possible. The chain joins TRBV20-1 to TRBJ1-3; possibly TRBD1 for D (5 bases). This CDR3 region has 15 residues. CDR1 DFQATT and CDR2 SNEGSKA come from the germline V gene (reference sequence). The CDR3 DNA reads TGCAGTGCTAGAGACCCGACAGACTCTGGAAGCACCATATATTTT. Protein: CSARDPTDSGSTIYF.

The rearrangement links TRBV4-1 to TRBJ1-2; TRBD1 matches 9 bases. Losses at the gene ends were 4 bases for V and 8 bases for J; bases not matched to a gene: 8. The germline gives CDR1 MGHRA, CDR2 YSYEKL. This CDR3 is 14 amino acids long. CDR3 sequence: CASSPAGQGGGYTF. The CDR3 bases are TGCGCCAGCAGCCCGGCGGGACAGGGCGGGGGCTACACCTTC.

The CDR3 nucleotides are TGTGCCAGCAGCAAAGGGGAAAAACTGTTTTTT. It encodes CASSKGEKLFF. The V call is TRBV21-1, the J call TRBJ1-4. TRBV21-1 is reported as a pseudogene. CDR3 length: 11 residues.

The chain combines TRBV11-2 with TRBJ1-1; D is undetermined. The CDR3 is 13 amino acids. Germline V gene data show CDR1 as SGHAT and CDR2 as FQNNGV. Trimming cost V 5 bases and J 7 bases, with 14 bases left between them. The CDR3 protein is CASSPRLESEAFF. DNA for the CDR3: TGTGCCAGCAGCCCTCGGTTGGAAAGTGAAGCTTTCTTT. Full variable domain (missing parts from reference TRBV11-2 and TRBJ1-1): EAGVAQSPRYKIIEKRQSVAFWCNPISGHATLYWYQQILGQGPKLLIQFQNNGVVDDSQLPKDRFSAERLKGVDSTLKIQPAKLEDSAVYLCASSPRLESEAFFGQGTRLTVV.

In this sample, this clonotype turned up many times. The chain recombines TRBV9 with TRBJ2-3; D gene unclear. With 3 bases removed from V and 0 bases from J, the gap between germline ends came to 2 bases. Germline values: CDR1 SGDLS, CDR2 YYNGEE. The CDR3 is 12 residues long. The CDR3 spells CASSGSTDTQYF. Written as DNA, the CDR3 is TGTGCCAGCAGCGGTAGCACAGATACGCAGTATTTT.

With regard to this clonotype: The final CDR3 position lacks the conserved phenylalanine or tryptophan, pointing to a likely read error. CDR3 amino acids: CASSEVNKNYGYTS. CDR3 bases: TGTGCCAGCAGTGAAGTCAACAAAAACTATGGCTACACCTCC. The gene calls are TRBV6-1 and TRBJ1-2, with D unclear. This CDR3 is 14 amino acids long. V lost 1 base, J lost 2 bases, and 8 bases lay in between. Germline CDR1 is MNHNS and CDR2 is SASEGT.

This clonotype was detected a few times. The CDR3 loop reads CASSQVGNQPQHF. Written as DNA, the CDR3 is TGTGCCAGCTCACAAGTGGGCAATCAGCCCCAGCATTTT. The rearrangement links TRBV18 to TRBJ1-5; D is unclear. The V end lost 4 bases, the J end lost 2 bases, and 6 bases lay between the germline ends. The germline V gene has CDR1 KGHSH and CDR2 LQKENI. The CDR3 is 13 residues long. Combining the CDR3 with reference TRBV18 and TRBJ1-5 gives the whole variable domain NAGVMQNPRHLVRRRGQEARLRCSPMKGHSHVYWYRQLPEEGLKFMVYLQKENIIDESGMPKERFSAEFPKEGPSILRIQQVVRGDSAAYFCASSQVGNQPQHFGDGTRLSIL.

This chain uses TRBV4-3 with TRBJ2-7; no clear D gene. Germline CDR1 LGHNA, CDR2 YSLEER. The CDR3 contains 15 residues. V shed 0 bases and J shed 1 base, with 10 bases lying between them. This CDR3 is CASSQDPSESYEQYF. The CDR3 nucleotides are TGCGCCAGCAGCCAAGACCCTTCAGAGTCCTACGAGCAGTACTTC.

V is TRBV4-2 and J is TRBJ2-5, with D tentatively TRBD2 (6 bases). The CDR3 covers 14 residues. The germline V and J ends were trimmed by 1 base and 2 bases, with 8 bases remaining between them. Germline lookup yields CDR1 LGHNA and CDR2 YNFKEQ. The CDR3 region has the DNA TGTGCCAGCAGCCAAGCGGGGGAGCAAGAGACCCAGTACTTC. The encoded protein is CASSQAGEQETQYF.

CDR3 sequence reads: CASSYSDSLENGYTF. The CDR3 DNA follows: TGTGCCAGCAGTTACTCTGACAGTTTGGAAAATGGCTACACCTTC. The V call is TRBV6-6, the J call TRBJ1-2, with D possibly being TRBD1 (5 bases). The CDR3 runs 15 residues. The ends were cut back, 0 bases at V and 6 bases at J, with 14 bases in the middle. In germline, CDR1 is MNHNY, CDR2 SVGAGI (reference sequence).

The CDR3 DNA sequence: TGCAGCCCGGTTAAGGGTAATGAGCAGTTCTTC. It translates to CSPVKGNEQFF. The chain has TRBV29-1 and TRBJ2-1; no clear D. Germline CDR1 is SQVTM and CDR2 is ANQGSEA. Trimming took off 8 bases at V and 7 bases at J, with 12 bases between the two ends. The CDR3 is 11 residues long.

This clonotype was observed many times. The rearrangement links TRBV29-1 to TRBJ1-1, with D unclear. Trimming left V 4 bases short and J 1 base short, with 10 bases between. Per germline, CDR1 SQVTM and CDR2 ANQGSEA. This CDR3 has 13 residues. CDR3 DNA: TGCAGCGTTGTTCGGAAGGGGAACACTGAAGCTTTCTTT. This sequence encodes CSVVRKGNTEAFF.

This clonotype was seen more than once but under ten times. V and J are TRBV14 and TRBJ2-7, with D perhaps given as TRBD1 or TRBD2 (6 bases each). Per the germline V gene, CDR1 is SGHDN and CDR2 is FVKESK. Trimming stripped 0 bases from V and 2 bases from J, with 11 bases between. The CDR3 is 15 amino acids. As DNA, the CDR3 is TGTGCCAGCAGCCAAGATTCGGGGGCGCCCTACGAGCAGTACTTC. Its protein is CASSQDSGAPYEQYF.

The rearrangement links TRBV11-2 to TRBJ1-5; D is unclear. The V end was cut by 5 bases, the J end by 3 bases, with 11 bases between. The CDR3 runs to 14 residues. Germline V gene sequence: CDR1 SGHAT, CDR2 FQNNGV. The chain's CDR3 is CASSRDRYNQPQHF. Written as DNA, the CDR3 is TGTGCCAGCAGCCGAGACCGCTACAATCAGCCCCAGCATTTT.

The V gene is TRBV20-1, the J gene TRBJ2-5; the D call may be TRBD1 or TRBD2 (5 bases each). Gene TRBJ2-1 matches the end of the DNA better, so the J call may be wrong. The germline V gene has CDR1 DFQATT and CDR2 SNEGSKA (reference sequence). CDR3 length: 15 amino acids. CDR3 region: CSATTGTALISVQFF. The CDR3 coding sequence is TGCAGTGCTACCACCGGGACCGCCTTAATATCTGTGCAGTTCTTC.

V gene TRBV5-1 combines with J gene TRBJ2-5; D unresolved. The J call may be faulty, since TRBJ2-1 better matches the DNA end. The CDR3 has 16 residues. Looked up from germline, CDR1 is SGHRS and CDR2 is YFSETQ. The CDR3 spells CASSSGRIRNYNEQFF. The CDR3 DNA reads as TGCGCCAGCAGCTCTGGCCGAATTCGAAACTACAATGAGCAGTTCTTC.

Only a few counts were recorded for this clonotype. The V gene is TRBV9, the J gene TRBJ1-6, with D perhaps matching TRBD1 (6 bases). Trimming shortened V by 0 bases and J by 9 bases, and 16 bases separated the two germline ends. This CDR3 region has 16 residues. Germline CDR1 is SGDLS and CDR2 is YYNGEE. As DNA, the CDR3 is TGTGCCAGCAGCGTAGTCCCAGGGGTAGGAAGTTCACCCCTCCACTTT. Its protein product is CASSVVPGVGSSPLHF.

DNA of the CDR3: TGTGCCAGCTCACCACAACGGGTCAGAGATCAAGAGACCCAGTACTTC. Its translation is CASSPQRVRDQETQYF. The V and J genes are TRBV18 and TRBJ2-5, with unresolved D. V lost 1 base and J lost 2, with 14 bases in between. Germline CDR1 KGHSH, CDR2 LQKENI. CDR3 length: 16 amino acids. The whole variable domain, filled in from reference TRBV18 and TRBJ2-5, reads NAGVMQNPRHLVRRRGQEARLRCSPMKGHSHVYWYRQLPEEGLKFMVYLQKENIIDESGMPKERFSAEFPKEGPSILRIQQVVRGDSAAYFCASSPQRVRDQETQYFGPGTRLLVL.

The table lists this clonotype with a few counts. The rearrangement uses TRBV6-2 or TRBV6-3 and TRBJ2-5; D uncertain. The V and J ends lost 3 bases and 4 bases respectively, with 9 bases between them. Germline lookup yields CDR1 MNHEY and CDR2 SVGEGT. The CDR3 covers 13 residues. CDR3: CASSYLNRETQYF. CDR3 coding DNA: TGTGCCAGCAGTTATCTTAACAGAGAGACCCAGTACTTC.

The rearrangement joins TRBV6-1 to TRBJ1-6; a weak D match, TRBD1 (6 bases). From germline, CDR1 is MNHNS and CDR2 SASEGT. The CDR3 spans 13 residues. The V gene lost 6 bases and the J gene lost 9 bases, with 12 bases spanning the gap. The CDR3 is CASSVQGLSPLHF. The CDR3 DNA reads as TGTGCCAGCAGCGTACAGGGCCTTTCACCCCTCCACTTT.

This clonotype appeared a few times. The chain joins TRBV13 to TRBJ2-5, with D perhaps being TRBD1 or TRBD2 (5 bases each). The J call may be mistaken, given a closer DNA end match to TRBJ2-7. Germline-derived CDR1 and CDR2 are PRHDT and FYEKMQ (reference sequence). The CDR3 spans 17 residues. CDR3 in DNA: TGTGCCAGCAGCTCCCAGCGTTGGGGGAGCGTATCCTACGAGCAGTACTTC. Amino acid sequence: CASSSQRWGSVSYEQYF.